This TCR beta chain originates from a study of blood T cell repertoires in COVID-19. Overall study context: Nucleic acid was either cDNA or gDNA, and it came from T cells, B-cell-depleted T cells, or PBMCs.

The protocol was immunoSEQ multiplex PCR, while the TCRdb copy is restricted to in-frame clones and leaves out a portion. The sample contains a few hundred thousand clones, approximately 89% of which appear only once. This clone came up once. This CDR3 comprises 16 residues. CDR1 and CDR2 (germline): LGHNA, YSLEER. V was shortened by 0 bases and J by 7 bases, with 18 bases between the two germline ends. Those who participated ranged in age from roughly 18 to 90 years and resided in about two dozen US areas. Participants were placed into cohorts based on the clinical history they reported. A case of COVID-19 had been met by exposed participants within 2 weeks before study entry.

The source is a woman in her thirties or forties who had been exposed to COVID-19. The source material was PBMCs or T cells enriched from blood (not recorded which). The chain has TRBV4-3 and TRBJ1-2; unclear D gene. The CDR3, as DNA: TGCGCCAGCAGCCAAGATCTGTTCACAACCAGAGGTGGCTACACCTTC. It is translated as CASSQDLFTTRGGYTF.